The clone carrying this TCR beta chain was counted once. Its antigen is undetermined. V was shortened by 3 bases and J by 4 bases, with 15 bases between the two germline ends. The CDR3 has 15 amino acids. Germline V CDR1 and CDR2: MGHDK, SYGVNS. TCRdb keeps only in-frame clones here, not all; method: immunoSEQ multiplex PCR. The sample contains approximately 170,000 clones, approximately 93% of which appear only once. This entry belongs to a study of T cell responses to AZD1222 COVID-19 vaccine. Regarding the study as a whole: Spike-specific TCR breadth and depth rose after two AZD1222 doses. Among the donors, most were white British and more were female, and clonal diversity was possibly underestimated. Recipients of AZD1222 seropositive at baseline numbered only 6 or 7.

This sequence originates from an adult in good health. The chain links TRBV25-1 to TRBJ1-2, with D tentatively TRBD1 (6 bases). This specimen was peripheral blood, taken on day 0 of AZD1222 vaccination. CDR3 bases: TGTGCCAGCAGTGACGGGACACAATCCCCCTATGGCTACACCTTC. Amino acid sequence: CASSDGTQSPYGYTF.